A single TCR beta chain is shown here with its context. This specimen comes from a study of cytomegalovirus exposure and HLA in healthy donors. The CDR3 has 13 residues. Trimming left V 8 bases short and J 6 bases short, with 16 bases between. Germline lookup yields CDR1 SNHLY and CDR2 FYNNEI. The primer mix had 60 Vbeta and 13 Jbeta primers. Produced via immunoSEQ multiplex PCR; TCRdb's table is partial and in-frame only. Of approximately 160,000 clones listed, about 70% were seen once; the top ten hold around 2.8%. This TCR came from a woman in her thirties or forties in good health and CMV-seropositive. This rearrangement joins TRBV2 to TRBJ1-2, with no clear D. What was sequenced was PBMCs. CDR3 coding DNA: TGTGCCAGCCAAGAAAGGTACGGGAATGGCTACACCTTC. Translation: CASQERYGNGYTF.